This T cell receptor (beta chain) was identified in a study of CD8+ T cells in alopecia areata. Study at large: After 6 to 18 months of tofacitinib, follow-up continued 6 months off drug. Findings and caveats of the study: With one nonresponder, baseline CD8+ expansion's link to response remains uncertain. For lesional scalp, especially alopecia totalis/universalis, clonality was higher than in normal scalp.

Noted treatment: oral pan-JAK inhibitor, 5-10 mg twice daily. Punch biopsies of lesional scalp, plus peripheral blood, were taken from alopecia areata patients. Germline CDR1 reads LNHDA; CDR2 reads SQIVND (reference sequence). The CDR3 extends over 14 amino acids. Trimming pared 4 bases from V and 1 base from J, leaving 10 bases between. This clone has more than one count but fewer than ten. The antigen is not known. Reverse transcribed after extraction, RNA yielded cDNA as the sequencing template. The data were produced by immunoSEQ multiplex PCR, yet TCRdb's version contains in-frame clones alone and is incomplete. The sample yields approximately 160,000 clones, about 60% seen once.

The sample in question was CD4+ T cells sorted from blood, obtained at week 24, from a patient treated with tofacitinib. The TCR was taken from a human donor with alopecia areata. The rearrangement uses TRBV19 and TRBJ1-1, with D hard to call. The CDR3 loop is CASSKDSPNTEAFF. The DNA of the CDR3 is TGTGCCAGTAGTAAAGACTCACCGAACACTGAAGCTTTCTTT.